The rows below give T cell receptor beta chains drawn from one sample of a study of PD-L1 blockade in urothelial cancer. Here immunoSEQ multiplex PCR was the method, and the copy in TCRdb shows in-frame clones only, minus some. The sample lists under 50,000 clones; approximately 86% were seen once. Sequenced material: PBMCs, taken around atezolizumab (anti-PD-L1) treatment. The receptors here all came from a man in his sixties with urothelial cancer. The CDR3 runs from the conserved cysteine through the conserved F or W. Size is omitted from some rows. Given values are once, few, many or a class for expanded clones.

cdr3_aa: CASSEGHPSNEQFF; clone_size: few; v_call: TRBV6-4; j_call: TRBJ2-1
cdr3_aa: CASSWTSGETYNEQFF; clone_size: NA; v_call: TRBV7-9; j_call: TRBJ2-1
cdr3_aa: CASSGGGGYYGYTF; clone_size: NA; v_call: TRBV7-8; j_call: TRBJ1-2
cdr3_aa: CASSLRDLHTQYF; clone_size: NA; v_call: TRBV28; j_call: TRBJ2-3
cdr3_aa: CARSSRAPQTGTYEQYF; clone_size: NA; v_call: TRBV5-3; j_call: TRBJ2-7
cdr3_aa: CASRPRTGGTHSQYEQYF; clone_size: few; v_call: TRBV16; j_call: TRBJ2-7
cdr3_aa: CASSMGTSPRETQYF; clone_size: once; v_call: TRBV19; j_call: TRBJ2-5
cdr3_aa: CASSGGLGYGYTF; clone_size: NA; v_call: TRBV30; j_call: TRBJ1-2
cdr3_aa: CASSESRGNTGELFF; clone_size: NA; v_call: TRBV10-2; j_call: TRBJ2-2
cdr3_aa: CASSPQELSSYNEQFF; clone_size: few; v_call: TRBV5-1; j_call: TRBJ2-1